These 10 T cell receptor beta chains share one sample of origin, sequenced in a study of monozygotic twins with inflammatory bowel disease. With the 5' RACE reads reprocessed, TCRdb shows one record per CDR3 protein and no DNA. This sample's table has approximately 210,000 distinct CDR3 sequences. Source material: blood. Receptors were obtained from a human donor with ulcerative colitis or Crohn's disease, or a healthy co-twin of an affected twin (not recorded which).

The CDR3 loop is CASSSYSPLHF. The chain joins TRBV6-2 or TRBV6-3 to TRBJ1-6. CDR3 length equals 11 residues. Per germline, CDR1 MNHEY and CDR2 SVGEGT.

This rearrangement joins TRBV20-1 to TRBJ2-1; without DNA, the TCRdb call of TRBD2 cannot be checked. Germline V gene lookup returns CDR1 DFQATT and CDR2 SNEGSKA (reference sequence). The CDR3 loop spans 16 amino acids. CDR3 sequence: CSARVISGPSYNEQFF.

V gene TRBV30 combines with J gene TRBJ1-1; TCRdb's D call, TRBD1, is unchecked because there is no DNA. The CDR3 is 17 amino acids. CDR1 and CDR2 (germline): GTSNPN, SVGIG (reference sequence). CDR3 residues: CAWILFGPPAGNAEAFF. Full variable domain (remainder filled in from reference TRBV30 and TRBJ1-1): SQTIHQWPATLVQPVGSPLSLECTVEGTSNPNLYWYRQAAGRGLQLLFYSVGIGQISSEVPQNLSASRPQDRQFILSSKKLLLSDSGFYLCAWILFGPPAGNAEAFFGQGTRLTVV.

CDR3 residues: CASRFRDTYGYTF. This chain uses TRBV5-5 with TRBJ1-2; TCRdb's D call, TRBD1, is unchecked because there is no DNA. CDR1 and CDR2 from the germline V gene are SGHKS and YYEKEE (reference sequence). This CDR3 has 13 amino acids.

The chain is built from TRBV12-3 or TRBV12-4 and TRBJ1-5. CDR3 size: 17 residues. The CDR3 spells CASSFVRGGNSNQPQHF.

The V and J genes are TRBV5-4 and TRBJ1-1. CDR1 is SGHNT, CDR2 YYREEE, per germline (reference sequence). The CDR3 loop spans 12 amino acids. CDR3 amino acids: CASSLDQVEAFF.

The CDR3 sequence: CASSQDLRTGRAFF. J is TRBJ1-1 and V is TRBV14. Looked up from germline, CDR1 is SGHDN and CDR2 is FVKESK. The CDR3 contains 14 residues.

The chain links TRBV18 to TRBJ1-2. The CDR3 is 13 residues long. CDR1 is KGHSH and CDR2 is LQKENI in the germline V gene. The CDR3 protein is CVSSPQDGYGYTF.

The J gene is TRBJ2-1, the V gene TRBV24-1; the D call from TCRdb, TRBD1, cannot be confirmed without DNA. The CDR3 extends over 15 amino acids. Germline CDR1 reads KGHDR; CDR2 reads SFDVKD. The CDR3 is CATSEGTGGTYEQFF.

The chain has TRBV24-1 and TRBJ2-7; TCRdb picks TRBD2, but there is no DNA to check that call. CDR1 is KGHDR, CDR2 SFDVKD, per germline. The length of the CDR3 is 13 residues. CDR3 residues: CAARPGLVAEQYF.